This TCR beta chain emerged from a study of OX40 agonist ivuxolimab in advanced cancers. Turning to the study itself: While on treatment, patients had intravenous ivuxolimab at 0.01 to 10 mg/kg every 2 weeks. Dose-escalation subjects each had hepatocellular carcinoma, melanoma, renal cell or head and neck cancer. At 75% to 90% male, the cohort had a mean age of about 60 years, ranging from roughly 20 to 90. Overall study findings and caveats: Clonal expansion by week 6 occurred in CD4+ and CD8+ blood T cells (at 0.1 to 3.0 mg/kg).

TCRdb keeps only in-frame clones here, not all; method: immunoSEQ multiplex PCR. Here the sample spans tens of thousands of clones, approximately 85% being singletons. To note about this clone: Its specificity is unknown.

This CDR3 contains 17 residues. The V end lost 0 bases, the J end lost 14 bases, and 23 bases lay between the germline ends. The germline V gene encodes CDR1 LGHNA and CDR2 YSLEER. The sample here was CD4+ or CD8+ T cells sorted from blood, taken in a trial of the OX40 agonist ivuxolimab. This clonotype was sampled from an adult with an advanced solid tumor such as melanoma, head and neck, liver or kidney cancer. The chain is built from TRBV4-3 and TRBJ1-6; TRBD1 might be the D (5 bases). CDR3 bases: TGCGCCAGCAGCCAAGATCCTATCGGACAACAAGGGGCATCCCTCCACTTT. Translating it yields CASSQDPIGQQGASLHF.